These 5 T cell receptor beta chains were sequenced from one sample in a study. TCRdb reprocessed the 5' RACE reads with MiXCR, giving one entry per CDR3 protein. There are approximately 12,000 distinct CDR3 sequences in the sample; about half occur only once, and approximately 13% lies in the top ten. The specimen was tumor-infiltrating naive CD4+ T cells sorted from the breast tumor. Subset defined: naive CD4+ T cells, CD4+CD45RA+CD25-. These receptors all come from a female donor with breast cancer.

CDR3 coding DNA: TGTGCCAGCAGCAGCCGACTATTGCAGAACACAGATACGCAGTATTTT. Encoded protein: CASSSRLLQNTDTQYF. This chain connects TRBV4-2 to TRBJ2-3; D may be TRBD2 (5 bases). Germline assignment: CDR1 LGHNA and CDR2 YNFKEQ. There are 16 residues in the CDR3. Trimming removed 5 bases at V and 2 bases at J, with 17 bases between.

This clonotype was observed a few times. This sequence joins TRBV12-3 or TRBV12-4 and TRBJ1-2; D not resolved. This CDR3 contains 12 residues. Trimming stripped 7 bases from V and 13 bases from J, with 19 bases between. The CDR3: CASTRRDGHCTF. In DNA form, the CDR3 reads TGTGCCAGCACCAGACGAGATGGTCATTGCACCTTC.

The genes are TRBV29-1 and TRBJ2-7, with D perhaps being TRBD1 or TRBD2 (6 bases each). Trimming took 5 bases from V and 6 from J, leaving 11 bases between them. The germline CDR1 and CDR2 sequences are SQVTM and ANQGSEA. This CDR3 region has 11 residues. Written as DNA, the CDR3 is TGCAGCGTTTTCGAGGGGGGCGAGCAGTACGTC. Translation: CSVFEGGEQYV.

The chain joins TRBV12-3 or TRBV12-4 to TRBJ1-4; 7 bases align to TRBD1. The CDR3 spans 14 residues. V dropped 5 bases and J dropped 8; count of bases not matched to a gene: 8. DNA of the CDR3: TGTGCCAGCAGTCTCGACAGGGCGCAGGAAAAACTGTTTTTT. Translated: CASSLDRAQEKLFF.

In this sample, this clonotype turned up a few times. The chain uses TRBV7-3 and TRBJ2-3, with no clear D. The germline gives CDR1 SGHTA, CDR2 FQGTGA. Trimming took 2 bases from V and 4 from J, leaving 7 bases between them. CDR3 length equals 13 residues. CDR3 residues: CASSLYAPDTQYF. CDR3 coding DNA: TGTGCCAGCAGCTTATATGCCCCAGATACGCAGTATTTT.